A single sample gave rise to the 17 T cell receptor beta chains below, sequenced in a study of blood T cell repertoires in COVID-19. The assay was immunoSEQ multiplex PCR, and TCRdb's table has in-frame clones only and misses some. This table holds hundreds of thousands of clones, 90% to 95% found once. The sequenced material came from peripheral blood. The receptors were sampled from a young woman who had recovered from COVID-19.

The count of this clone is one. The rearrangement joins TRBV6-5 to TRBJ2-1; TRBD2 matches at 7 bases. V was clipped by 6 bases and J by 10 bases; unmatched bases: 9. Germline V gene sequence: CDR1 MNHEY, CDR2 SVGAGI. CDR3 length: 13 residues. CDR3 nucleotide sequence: TGTGCCAGCAGGAGACGGTTCGGGGGGGAGCAGTTCTTC. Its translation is CASRRRFGGEQFF.

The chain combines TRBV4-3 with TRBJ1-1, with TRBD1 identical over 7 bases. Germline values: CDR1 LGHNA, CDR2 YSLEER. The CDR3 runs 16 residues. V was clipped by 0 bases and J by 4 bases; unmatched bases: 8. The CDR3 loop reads CASSQDLRQGGTEAFF. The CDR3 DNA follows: TGCGCCAGCAGCCAAGATTTGCGGCAGGGGGGCACTGAAGCTTTCTTT.

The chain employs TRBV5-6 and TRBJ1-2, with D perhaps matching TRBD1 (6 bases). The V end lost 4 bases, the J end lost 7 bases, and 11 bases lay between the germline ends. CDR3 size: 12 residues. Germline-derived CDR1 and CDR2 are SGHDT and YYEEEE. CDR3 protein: CASSLNRAGYTF. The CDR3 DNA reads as TGTGCCAGCAGCCTAAACAGGGCTGGCTACACCTTC.

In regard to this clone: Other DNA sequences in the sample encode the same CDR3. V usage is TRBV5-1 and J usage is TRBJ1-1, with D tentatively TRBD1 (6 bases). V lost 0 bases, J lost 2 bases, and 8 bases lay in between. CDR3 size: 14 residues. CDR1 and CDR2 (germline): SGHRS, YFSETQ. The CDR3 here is CASSLDRVNTEAFF. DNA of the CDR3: TGCGCCAGCAGCTTGGACAGGGTAAACACTGAAGCTTTCTTT.

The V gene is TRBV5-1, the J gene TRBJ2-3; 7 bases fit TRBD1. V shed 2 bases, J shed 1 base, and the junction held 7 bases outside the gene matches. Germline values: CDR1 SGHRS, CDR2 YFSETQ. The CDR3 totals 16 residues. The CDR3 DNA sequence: TGCGCCAGCAGCTTAACCAGGGGGTCGGGCACAGATACGCAGTATTTT. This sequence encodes CASSLTRGSGTDTQYF.

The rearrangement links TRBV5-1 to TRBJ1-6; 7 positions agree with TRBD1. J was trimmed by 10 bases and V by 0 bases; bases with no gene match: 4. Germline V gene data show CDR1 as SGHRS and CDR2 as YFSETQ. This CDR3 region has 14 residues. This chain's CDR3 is CASSLEGARSPLHF. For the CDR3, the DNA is TGCGCCAGCAGCTTGGAGGGGGCAAGGTCACCCCTCCACTTT.

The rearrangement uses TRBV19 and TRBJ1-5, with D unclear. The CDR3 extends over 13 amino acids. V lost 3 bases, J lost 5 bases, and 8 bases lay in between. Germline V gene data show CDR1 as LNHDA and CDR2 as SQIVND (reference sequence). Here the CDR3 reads CASSINRDQPQHF. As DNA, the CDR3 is TGTGCCAGTAGTATTAACAGAGATCAGCCCCAGCATTTT. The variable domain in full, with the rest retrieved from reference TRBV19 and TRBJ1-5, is DGGITQSPKYLFRKEGQNVTLSCEQNLNHDAMYWYRQDPGQGLRLIYYSQIVNDFQKGDIAEGYSVSREKKESFPLTVTSAQKNPTAFYLCASSINRDQPQHFGDGTRLSIL.

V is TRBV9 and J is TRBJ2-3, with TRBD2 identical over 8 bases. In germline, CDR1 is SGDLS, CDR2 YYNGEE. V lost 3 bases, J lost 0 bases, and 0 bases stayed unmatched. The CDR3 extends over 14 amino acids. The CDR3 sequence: CASSASGSTDTQYF. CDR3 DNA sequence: TGTGCCAGCAGCGCTAGCGGGAGCACAGATACGCAGTATTTT. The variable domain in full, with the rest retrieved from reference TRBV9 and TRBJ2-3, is DSGVTQTPKHLITATGQRVTLRCSPRSGDLSVYWYQQSLDQGLQFLIQYYNGEERAKGNILERFSAQQFPDLHSELNLSSLELGDSALYFCASSASGSTDTQYFGPGTRLTVL.

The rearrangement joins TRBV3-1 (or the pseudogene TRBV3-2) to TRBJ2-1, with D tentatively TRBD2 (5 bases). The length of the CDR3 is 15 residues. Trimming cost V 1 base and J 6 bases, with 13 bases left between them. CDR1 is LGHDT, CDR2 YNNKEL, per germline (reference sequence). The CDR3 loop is CASSQGVGGINEQFF. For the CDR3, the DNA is TGTGCCAGCAGCCAAGGAGTAGGAGGAATCAATGAGCAGTTCTTC.

DNA for the CDR3: TGCGCCAGCAGTCAACTAGCGGGAGGTGGCACCGGGGAGCTGTTTTTT. It is translated as CASSQLAGGGTGELFF. The chain links TRBV5-1 to TRBJ2-2, with TRBD2 matching over 12 bases. V dropped 5 bases and J dropped 4; count of bases not matched to a gene: 6. Germline assignment: CDR1 SGHRS and CDR2 YFSETQ. This CDR3 has 16 residues.

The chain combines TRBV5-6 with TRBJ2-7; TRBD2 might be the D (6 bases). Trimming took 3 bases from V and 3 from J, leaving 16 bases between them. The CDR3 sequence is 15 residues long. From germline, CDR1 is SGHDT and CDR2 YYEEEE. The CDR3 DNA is TGTGCCAGCAGCTCACTTAGAGGAGGGGACTACGAGCAGTACGTC. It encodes CASSSLRGGDYEQYV.

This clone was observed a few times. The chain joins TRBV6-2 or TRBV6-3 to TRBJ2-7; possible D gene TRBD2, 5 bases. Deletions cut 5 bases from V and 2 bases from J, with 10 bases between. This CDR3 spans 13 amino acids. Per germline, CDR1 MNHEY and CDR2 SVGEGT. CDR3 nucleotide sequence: TGTGCCAGCAGTCCCGCCGGGACCTACGAGCAGTACGTC. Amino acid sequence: CASSPAGTYEQYV.

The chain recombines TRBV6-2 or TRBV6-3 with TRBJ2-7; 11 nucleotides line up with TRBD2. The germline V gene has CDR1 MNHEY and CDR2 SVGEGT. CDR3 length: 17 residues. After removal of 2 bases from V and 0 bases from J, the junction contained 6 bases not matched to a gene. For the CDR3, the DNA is TGTGCCAGCAGTTACCACCGACTAGCGGGGACCTCCTACGAGCAGTACGTC. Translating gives CASSYHRLAGTSYEQYV.

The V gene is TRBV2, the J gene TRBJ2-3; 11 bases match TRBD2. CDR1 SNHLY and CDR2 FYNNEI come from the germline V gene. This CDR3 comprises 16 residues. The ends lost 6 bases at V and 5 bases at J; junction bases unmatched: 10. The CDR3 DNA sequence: TGTGCCAGCAGAGCTGCCGGGACTAGCGGTTTAGATACGCAGTATTTT. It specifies CASRAAGTSGLDTQYF.

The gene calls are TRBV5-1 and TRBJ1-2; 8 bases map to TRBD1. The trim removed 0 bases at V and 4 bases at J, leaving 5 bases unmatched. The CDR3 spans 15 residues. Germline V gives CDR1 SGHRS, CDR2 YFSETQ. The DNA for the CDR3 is TGCGCCAGCAGCTTGGGGGCAGGGGGCGCCTATGGCTACACCTTC. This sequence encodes CASSLGAGGAYGYTF.

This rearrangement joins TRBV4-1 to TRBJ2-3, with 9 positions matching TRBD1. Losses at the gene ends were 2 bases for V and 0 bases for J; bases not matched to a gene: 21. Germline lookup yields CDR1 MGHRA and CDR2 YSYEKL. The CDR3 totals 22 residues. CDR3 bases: TGCGCCAGCAGCCAATCCTACTTAAACCGGGACAGGGTGCGGGAAAGCACAGATACGCAGTATTTT. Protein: CASSQSYLNRDRVRESTDTQYF.

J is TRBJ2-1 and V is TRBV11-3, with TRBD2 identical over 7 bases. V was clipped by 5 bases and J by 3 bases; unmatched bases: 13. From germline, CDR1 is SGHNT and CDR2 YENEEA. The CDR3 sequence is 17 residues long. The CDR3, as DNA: TGTGCCAGCAGCCTTAGGGCGGGAGCTACCCTCTACAATGAGCAGTTCTTC. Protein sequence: CASSLRAGATLYNEQFF.